The source of this T cell receptor (beta chain) is a study of T-cell memory formation after mild COVID-19. General study findings and limits: Contracting clones localized mainly to CM and EM when CD4+ and mainly to EMRA when CD8+. Several responding clones turned up in pre-infection memory, indicating that cross-reactive memory may have taken part.

For this clonotype: The antigen is unknown.

V shed 2 bases and J 6 bases; nucleotides not matched to a gene: 11. Germline V gives CDR1 LGHDT, CDR2 YNNKEL (reference sequence). The CDR3 has 17 amino acids. TCRdb passed the 5' RACE reads through MiXCR, listing each CDR3 protein once. The data hold roughly 510,000 distinct CDR3 sequences, with roughly 17% observed a single time. This clonotype was obtained from an adult woman who had mild COVID-19 (a few samples of this study predate the infection). Cell type and time point are not known. Sequencing used PBMCs or a T cell subset sorted from them (not recorded which). The chain couples TRBV3-1 to TRBJ1-1; TRBD1 agrees at 11 bases. CDR3 region: CASSQLGTGGFPSEAFF. The CDR3 DNA reads TGTGCCAGCAGCCAACTCGGGACAGGGGGTTTCCCATCTGAAGCTTTCTTT.